Listed here are 21 T cell receptor beta chains from one sample, sequenced in a study of T-cell reconstitution after alpha-beta-depleted transplantation in children. This sample's TCRbeta library carried unique molecular identifier barcodes. Via MiXCR, TCRdb re-called the PCR reads, giving one row per CDR3 protein. The data contain hundreds of thousands of distinct CDR3 sequences, around 13% of them singletons. Sample: PBMCs, taken before TCRalphabeta/CD19-depleted stem cell transplant. These receptors were taken from a girl aged 2-10 years with congenital amegakaryocytic thrombocytopenia, due to receive a stem cell transplant.

This clonotype was counted ten times or more. The CDR3 DNA follows: TGCAGTGCTAGAAAGATCACAGATACGCAGTATTTT. This codes for CSARKITDTQYF. This chain links TRBV20-1 with TRBJ2-3; no reliable D call. The germline V and J ends were trimmed by 2 bases and 2 bases, with 5 bases remaining between them. Germline loops: CDR1 DFQATT, CDR2 SNEGSKA (reference sequence). There are 12 residues in the CDR3.

This clonotype was seen a handful of times. The rearrangement links TRBV28 to TRBJ2-7, with TRBD2 identical over 7 bases. The V gene's germline CDR1 is MDHEN and CDR2 SYDVKM. Germline trimming cut 6 bases from V and 4 bases from J; bases unmatched to any gene: 18. This CDR3 has 17 residues. The CDR3 DNA sequence: TGTGCCAGCAGGGAGGGGCCCGGGACTACTCTGTGGTACGAGCAGTACTTC. Translated: CASREGPGTTLWYEQYF. The complete variable domain, with remaining parts taken from reference TRBV28 and TRBJ2-7, reads DVKVTQSSRYLVKRTGEKVFLECVQDMDHENMFWYRQDPGLGLRLIYFSYDVKMKEKGDIPEGYSVSREKKERFSLILESASTNQTSMYLCASREGPGTTLWYEQYFGPGTRLTVT.

The rearrangement uses TRBV19 and TRBJ1-5; possible D gene TRBD1, 6 bases. Germline CDR1 is LNHDA and CDR2 is SQIVND (reference sequence). V was clipped by 4 bases and J by 3 bases, with 7 bases between them. The CDR3 extends over 13 amino acids. The chain's CDR3 is CASSRGHNQPQHF. The CDR3 nucleotides are TGTGCCAGTAGTAGGGGACACAATCAGCCCCAGCATTTT.

This clonotype was recorded many times. The chain combines TRBV19 with TRBJ2-1, with D perhaps matching TRBD2 (6 bases). This CDR3 is built from 16 residues. Looked up from germline, CDR1 is LNHDA and CDR2 is SQIVND (reference sequence). V was clipped by 4 bases and J by 6 bases, with 19 bases between them. The CDR3 DNA is TGTGCCAGTAGTAGGTCGTGGAGTCTAGCGAGCAATGAGCAGTTCTTC. Translating gives CASSRSWSLASNEQFF.

This clonotype was detected only a few times. The rearrangement joins TRBV3-1 to TRBJ2-1; D unclear. V was trimmed by 0 bases and J by 7 bases, leaving 13 bases between them. Germline V gene lookup returns CDR1 LGHDT and CDR2 YNNKEL (reference sequence). The CDR3 consists of 15 residues. The CDR3 here is CASSQDSQERNEQFF. In nucleotides, the CDR3 is TGTGCCAGCAGCCAAGATTCCCAGGAGAGAAATGAGCAGTTCTTC.

This clonotype occurred many times. CDR3 sequence (DNA): TGTGCCACCAGCAGAGATCATTTGGCAGCGAACACCGGGGAGCTGTTTTTT. Residues: CATSRDHLAANTGELFF. This sequence joins TRBV15 and TRBJ2-2; unclear D gene. The ends were cut back, 0 bases at V and 0 bases at J, with 11 bases in the middle. CDR1 LNHNV and CDR2 YYDKDF come from the germline V gene (reference sequence). The CDR3 extends over 17 amino acids.

This clonotype has more than one count but fewer than ten. V is TRBV5-1 and J is TRBJ2-3, with D perhaps matching TRBD2 (6 bases). Deletions cut 0 bases from V and 2 bases from J, with 13 bases between. The V gene's germline CDR1 is SGHRS and CDR2 YFSETQ. This CDR3 is 16 amino acids long. The CDR3 sequence is CASSLGDFPSTDTQYF. The CDR3 DNA follows: TGCGCCAGCAGCTTGGGGGACTTTCCCTCCACAGATACGCAGTATTTT.

This clonotype was detected ten times or more. The chain recombines TRBV7-3 with TRBJ2-2; D might be TRBD2 (6 bases). V shed 0 bases and J shed 5 bases, with 16 bases lying between them. The CDR3 length is 17 residues. CDR1 and CDR2 from the germline V gene are SGHTA and FQGTGA. CDR3 nucleotide sequence: TGTGCCAGCAGCTTAACGGGAAGCGCCCGGGGGACCGGGGAGCTGTTTTTT. Translated, it gives CASSLTGSARGTGELFF.

The rearrangement links TRBV5-6 to TRBJ2-3, with D possibly TRBD1 on 6 matching bases. Germline assignment: CDR1 SGHDT and CDR2 YYEEEE. The V and J ends lost 1 base and 4 bases respectively, with 13 bases between them. CDR3 length: 15 amino acids. The CDR3 reads CASSLLMWGPDTQYF. The CDR3, as DNA: TGTGCCAGCAGCTTGTTAATGTGGGGGCCAGATACGCAGTATTTT. Variable domain in full (rest from reference TRBV5-6 and TRBJ2-3): DAGVTQSPTHLIKTRGQQVTLRCSPKSGHDTVSWYQQALGQGPQFIFQYYEEEERQRGNFPDRFSGHQFPNYSSELNVNALLLGDSALYLCASSLLMWGPDTQYFGPGTRLTVL.

In its sample, this clonotype was seen a few times. This chain connects TRBV10-2 to TRBJ1-1; unclear D gene. Germline V CDR1 and CDR2: WSHSY, SAAADI. CDR3 length: 14 amino acids. The V gene lost 3 bases and the J gene lost 1 base, with 9 bases spanning the gap. The CDR3 is CASSEFGRNTEAFF. CDR3 nucleotides: TGCGCCAGCAGTGAATTTGGGAGGAACACTGAAGCTTTCTTT.

This clonotype was counted many times. This chain joins TRBV29-1 and TRBJ1-2; 7 bases align to TRBD1. V shed 3 bases and J 0 bases; nucleotides not matched to a gene: 10. The V gene's germline CDR1 is SQVTM and CDR2 ANQGSEA. The CDR3 contains 16 residues. CDR3 bases: TGCAGCGTTGAGGCTGACAGGGCGCACGCTAACTATGGCTACACCTTC. It is translated as CSVEADRAHANYGYTF.

With regard to this clonotype: A much larger clone lies a single base off, so this may be a read error. The chain uses TRBV10-3 and TRBJ2-1; D ambiguous. V lost 7 bases and J 4 bases, leaving 14 bases between the germline ends. The CDR3 runs to 14 residues. CDR1 is ENHRY and CDR2 is SYGVKD in the germline V gene. The CDR3 coding sequence is TGTGCCATCAATAACCGGGTCACATACAATGAGCAGTTCTTC. This sequence encodes CAINNRVTYNEQFF.

This clonotype has more than one count but fewer than ten. The chain couples TRBV11-1 to TRBJ1-1; D uncertain. The CDR3 runs 14 residues. The germline V gene encodes CDR1 SGHAT and CDR2 FQDESV (reference sequence). Trimming shortened V by 5 bases and J by 1 base, and 11 bases separated the two germline ends. CDR3: CASSATPGNTEAFF. Here the CDR3 DNA reads TGTGCCAGCAGCGCGACTCCGGGGAACACTGAAGCTTTCTTT.

This clonotype has ten or more counts. The rearrangement links TRBV7-2 to TRBJ2-1; 7 positions match TRBD2. This CDR3 has 14 residues. The V gene end was trimmed by 5 bases and the J gene end by 9 bases; junction bases not matched to a gene: 10. CDR1 SGHTA and CDR2 FQGNSA come from the germline V gene. The CDR3 nucleotides are TGTGCCAGCAGCCGAGGGCGGGAGATCGTTGAGCAGTTCTTC. It encodes CASSRGREIVEQFF.

The sample holds many counts of this clonotype. V and J are TRBV2 and TRBJ2-7; D may match TRBD1 or TRBD2 (5 bases each). V shed 6 bases and J shed 0 bases, with 15 bases lying between them. Germline V gives CDR1 SNHLY, CDR2 FYNNEI. The CDR3 loop spans 15 amino acids. For the CDR3, the DNA is TGTGCCAGCAGCCGGGACGGTAGCCTCTCCTACGAGCAGTACTTC. This encodes CASSRDGSLSYEQYF.

This clonotype has more than one count but fewer than ten. The chain recombines TRBV4-1 with TRBJ2-7; D is possibly TRBD1 or TRBD2 (7 bases each). Looked up from germline, CDR1 is MGHRA and CDR2 is YSYEKL. Trimming shortened V by 3 bases and J by 3 bases, and 15 bases separated the two germline ends. There are 15 residues in the CDR3. This CDR3 is CASSHQGGNFYEQYF. CDR3 coding DNA: TGCGCCAGCAGCCACCAGGGGGGGAATTTCTACGAGCAGTACTTC.

Many counts were recorded for this clonotype. This chain joins TRBV15 and TRBJ2-2; D is unresolved. The CDR3 is made up of 16 amino acids. V gave up 0 bases and J gave up 0 bases, with 8 bases separating them. CDR1 LNHNV and CDR2 YYDKDF come from the germline V gene (reference sequence). The CDR3 coding sequence is TGTGCCACCAGCAGAGATCTTACCCCGAACACCGGGGAGCTGTTTTTT. As protein: CATSRDLTPNTGELFF.

The gene calls are TRBV6-1 and TRBJ2-2, with TRBD1 as a possible D gene (5 bases). V was trimmed by 7 bases and J by 3 bases, leaving 15 bases between them. CDR1 MNHNS and CDR2 SASEGT come from the germline V gene. The CDR3 loop spans 15 amino acids. The CDR3 DNA reads TGTGCCAGCATAGGGGCAGGGCTGTACACCGGGGAGCTGTTTTTT. The encoded protein is CASIGAGLYTGELFF.

Points on this clonotype: The junction departs from the called germline gene at one end, perhaps through a read error. This chain joins TRBV5-1 and TRBJ2-7, with D possibly matching TRBD2 (5 bases). The CDR3 sequence is 13 residues long. The V gene's germline CDR1 is SGHRS and CDR2 YFSETQ. DNA for the CDR3: TGCGCCAGCATCTTGGAGGTGCCCTACGAGCAGTACTTC. As protein: CASILEVPYEQYF.

The chain carries TRBV3-1 and TRBJ2-1; 9 bases match TRBD2. The CDR3 extends over 17 amino acids. Germline V gene sequence: CDR1 LGHDT, CDR2 YNNKEL (reference sequence). V gave up 3 bases and J gave up 7 bases; unmatched junction bases: 13. Written as DNA, the CDR3 is TGTGCCAGCAGCCAGGGGCCGTTTGCGGGAGGGTTAAATGAGCAGTTCTTC. It yields the protein CASSQGPFAGGLNEQFF.

This clonotype was picked up many times. The chain has TRBV12-5 and TRBJ2-2, with D unresolved. Trimming shortened V by 0 bases and J by 7 bases, and 3 bases separated the two germline ends. CDR1 is LGHNT and CDR2 is FRNRAP in the germline V gene. The CDR3 is 12 amino acids. CDR3 DNA: TGTGCTAGTGGTTTGGTCCACGGGGAGCTGTTTTTT. The encoded protein is CASGLVHGELFF.